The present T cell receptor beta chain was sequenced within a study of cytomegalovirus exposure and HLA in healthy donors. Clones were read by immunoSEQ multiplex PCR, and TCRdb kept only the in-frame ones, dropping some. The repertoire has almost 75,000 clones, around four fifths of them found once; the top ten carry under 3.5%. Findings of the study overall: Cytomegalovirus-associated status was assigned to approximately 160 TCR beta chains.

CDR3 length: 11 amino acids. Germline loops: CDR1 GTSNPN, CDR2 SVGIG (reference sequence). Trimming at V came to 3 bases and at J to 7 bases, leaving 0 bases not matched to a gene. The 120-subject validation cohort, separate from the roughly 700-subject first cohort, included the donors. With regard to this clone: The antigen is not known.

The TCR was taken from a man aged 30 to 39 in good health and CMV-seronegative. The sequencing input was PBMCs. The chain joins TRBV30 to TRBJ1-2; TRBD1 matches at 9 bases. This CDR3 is CAWRGQGGYTF. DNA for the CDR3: TGTGCCTGGAGGGGACAGGGTGGCTACACCTTC.